What follows describes a single T cell receptor beta chain. Antigen unknown. These data originate in a study of cytomegalovirus exposure and HLA in healthy donors. Trimming stripped 3 bases from V and 4 bases from J, with 16 bases between. There are 15 residues in the CDR3. CDR1 and CDR2 from the germline V gene are SGHAT and FQNNGV. Study-level results: Relative to the approximately 680-donor mean, N-insertions were reportedly fewer in an Asian-associated ancestry cluster in a later analysis. In a later analysis, HLA-associated beta chains showed higher expansion and lower generation probabilities than comparable chains.

With 60 Vbeta and 13 Jbeta primers, the PCR was carried out. Sequenced by immunoSEQ multiplex PCR; TCRdb stores in-frame clones only, minus some. This sample lists 65,000 to 90,000 clones; its ten largest clones have around 2.5%. This chain uses TRBV11-2 with TRBJ2-7; no reliable D call. The clonotype originates from a man aged 35 to 55 in good health and CMV-seronegative. Sequences were obtained from PBMCs. This chain's CDR3 is CASSLFGGQEYEQYF. The CDR3 coding sequence is TGTGCCAGCAGCTTGTTCGGCGGTCAAGAATACGAGCAGTACTTC.